This entry lists 9 T cell receptor beta chains sequenced from one sample in a study of T cell responses to AZD1222 COVID-19 vaccine. TCRdb's table, derived via immunoSEQ multiplex PCR, lists solely in-frame clones and lacks some. The repertoire has roughly 140,000 clones, 70% to 90% of them found once; the top ten carry roughly 2%. The source was peripheral blood, collected on day 0 of AZD1222 vaccination. The receptors were gathered from an adult in good health.

About this clone itself: Possible read error: a much larger clone is one base away. This rearrangement joins TRBV3-1 (or the pseudogene TRBV3-2) to TRBJ1-3; D not certain. V lost 0 bases, J lost 12 bases, and 9 bases lay in between. Germline assignment: CDR1 LGHDT and CDR2 YNNKEL (reference sequence). CDR3 size: 12 residues. CDR3 region: CASSQEGLSIYF. As DNA, the CDR3 is TGTGCCAGCAGCCAAGAAGGATTGAGCATATATTTT.

The chain joins TRBV2 to TRBJ1-2; D remains unclear. Trimming stripped 6 bases from V and 0 bases from J, with 11 bases between. Germline CDR1 SNHLY, CDR2 FYNNEI. The CDR3 spans 14 residues. CDR3 nucleotide sequence: TGTGCCAGCAGCGCGGAACCTACTAACTATGGCTACACCTTC. As protein: CASSAEPTNYGYTF.

V usage is TRBV12-3 or TRBV12-4 and J usage is TRBJ1-2; D not resolved. The V and J ends lost 5 bases and 10 bases respectively, with 11 bases between them. The CDR3 is 11 residues long. The CDR3 region has the DNA TGTGCCAGCAGTCTCGGGCCCCTCTACACCTTC. Its protein product is CASSLGPLYTF.

This sequence joins TRBV7-8 and TRBJ1-2; 7 bases match TRBD1. CDR1 and CDR2 from the germline V gene are SGHVS and FQNEAQ. The length of the CDR3 is 12 residues. The V segment lost 5 bases and the J segment 6 bases; nucleotides outside the gene matches: 3. The CDR3 protein is CASSPTGDGYTF. In DNA, the CDR3 is TGTGCCAGCAGCCCTACAGGGGATGGCTACACCTTC.

The chain couples TRBV7-3 to TRBJ1-6, with D unresolved. Trimming removed 3 bases from V and 5 bases from J, with 8 bases in between. The CDR3 has 14 amino acids. CDR1 and CDR2 from the germline V gene are SGHTA and FQGTGA. The CDR3 loop reads CASSFGLNNSPLHF. Written as DNA, the CDR3 is TGTGCCAGCAGCTTCGGACTGAATAATTCACCCCTCCACTTT.

CDR3 in amino acids: CASSPQDKYEQYF. CDR3 bases: TGCGCCAGCAGCCCCCAAGATAAATACGAGCAGTACTTC. The chain couples TRBV4-1 to TRBJ2-7; D remains ambiguous. With 4 bases removed from V and 4 bases from J, the gap between germline ends came to 11 bases. The CDR3 has 13 amino acids. Germline assignment: CDR1 MGHRA and CDR2 YSYEKL.

The chain combines TRBV19 with TRBJ2-3; 14 bases are shared with TRBD2. Per the germline V gene, CDR1 is LNHDA and CDR2 is SQIVND (reference sequence). With 6 bases clipped from V and 2 bases from J, the junction kept 13 bases outside the gene matches. The CDR3 has 19 residues. CDR3 protein: CASRAGRLAGGPYTDTQYF. For the CDR3, the DNA is TGTGCCAGTAGGGCAGGAAGACTAGCGGGGGGGCCTTACACAGATACGCAGTATTTT.

This clone was picked up a small number of times. The rearrangement uses TRBV9 and TRBJ2-3, with unresolved D. This CDR3 has 12 residues. Germline V CDR1 and CDR2: SGDLS, YYNGEE. Deletions cut 0 bases from V and 4 bases from J, with 3 bases between. The CDR3 here is CASSVASDTQYF. The CDR3 DNA sequence: TGTGCCAGCAGCGTAGCTTCAGATACGCAGTATTTT.

The genes are TRBV6-4 and TRBJ2-6; no definite D call. Germline loops: CDR1 MRHNA, CDR2 SNTAGT. The CDR3 runs to 15 residues. The V and J ends lost 2 bases and 0 bases respectively, with 5 bases between them. The CDR3 reads CASSDRDSGANVLTF. The CDR3 DNA is TGTGCCAGCAGTGACCGCGACTCTGGGGCCAACGTCCTGACTTTC.